This paragraph covers one T cell receptor beta chain sequence. The antigen is undetermined. Primers: 60 Vbeta forward and 13 Jbeta reverse. Repertoires were generated with immunoSEQ multiplex PCR, while TCRdb's copy carries only in-frame clones and drops some. The data contain roughly 110,000 clones, 60% to 80% of them singletons. The sample originates from a study of cytomegalovirus exposure and HLA in healthy donors. General study points: The presence/absence work took it that sequencing depth was about the same across donors. Later analysis identified several of the most significant clusters that appeared linked to common viral pathogens.

Germline V gene lookup returns CDR1 GTSNPN and CDR2 SVGIG (reference sequence). V dropped 3 bases and J dropped 3 bases, with 11 bases sitting between them. This CDR3 has 13 amino acids. The sequencing input was PBMCs. The chain has TRBV30 and TRBJ1-2, with D possibly being TRBD1 (5 bases). The source is a young man in good health and CMV-seronegative. The CDR3 region is CAWRMDTDYGYTF. DNA of the CDR3: TGTGCCTGGAGAATGGACACGGACTATGGCTACACCTTC.